This T cell receptor (beta chain) was found in a study of shared clonotypes between healthy human individuals. Study-level information: CD4 naive and memory got three plates each, CD8 naive two, CD8 memory one.

The CDR3 sequence is 15 residues long. The trim removed 5 bases at V and 0 bases at J, leaving 6 bases unmatched. In germline, CDR1 is LNHDA, CDR2 SQIVND (reference sequence). Repertoires were generated with immunoSEQ multiplex PCR, while TCRdb's copy carries only in-frame clones and drops some. The sample lists 950,000 to 1,100,000 clones; 75% were seen once. This sequence joins TRBV19 and TRBJ1-1, with 7 bases that match TRBD1. Input material: memory CD4+ T cells sorted from blood. Subset reported: CD45RA-negative fraction. This receptor was identified in a man younger than 35 in good health. The CDR3 spells CASSPRQGLNTEAFF. The CDR3 bases are TGTGCCAGTAGTCCTAGACAGGGTTTGAACACTGAAGCTTTCTTT.